This T cell receptor beta chain was obtained from a study of neurological immune-mediated disorders. Study results and limitations: The expanded clones of different subjects shared no CDR3 amino acid sequences (suggesting private repertoires in all groups). The greatest degree of TCR clonal expansion was observed in HTLV-1-associated myelopathy, with the lowest in multiple sclerosis, below that of healthy controls.

Between the trimmed V and J ends, which lost 3 bases and 1 base, there was a span of 19 bases. The CDR3 spans 17 residues. Germline values: CDR1 MDHEN, CDR2 SYDVKM. The sorted-subset TCR libraries were prepared using about 1 million CD4+ or CD8+ T cells as the starting material. Each CDR3 protein is one row after TCRdb ran MiXCR on the 5' RACE reads. This table holds about 38,000 distinct CDR3 sequences, roughly 10% found once. This clonotype is termed medium-sized (0.01 to 0.1%). No antigen is known for it. The sequence derives from a woman in her 30s with HTLV-1-associated myelopathy (HAM/TSP). The material sequenced was CD4+ T cells from blood. The V gene is TRBV28, the J gene TRBJ2-7; TRBD1 is a possible D gene (6 bases). The CDR3 DNA reads as TGTGCCAGCAGTTTCCTCGGACAGACCCGGACTTCCTACGAGCAGTACTTC. Translated, it gives CASSFLGQTRTSYEQYF.